The rows below give T cell receptor beta chains drawn from one sample of a study of cytomegalovirus exposure and HLA in healthy donors. The assay was immunoSEQ multiplex PCR, and TCRdb's table has in-frame clones only and misses some. This table holds approximately 100,000 clones, 70% to 80% found once. Sequenced sample: PBMCs. The receptors originated from a human donor in good health. CDR3s include the opening cysteine and the closing phenylalanine or tryptophan. A D gene is named only where the DNA matches it firmly. Not every row has a clone size; where given, it reads once, few, many or a size class.

v_call	clone_size	j_call	d_call	cdr3_nt	cdr3_aa
TRBV2	few	TRBJ1-2	TRBD1	TGTGCCAGCAGTTCTCAGAGTCGACAGGGCCACTATGGCTACACCTTC	CASSSQSRQGHYGYTF
TRBV5-1	-	TRBJ2-1	-	TGCGCCAGCAGCTCGGAGGGGGCGCCGGGTAGGGAGCAGTTCTTC	CASSSEGAPGREQFF
TRBV4-1	-	TRBJ2-5	-	TGCGCCAGCAGCAAGGTAACAGGGATGGTTAAGACCCAGTACTTC	CASSKVTGMVKTQYF
TRBV5-1	-	TRBJ2-2	-	TGCGCCAGCAGCTTGGCAGCGGGTACCGGGGAGCTGTTTTTT	CASSLAAGTGELFF
TRBV5-1	-	TRBJ1-2	-	TGCGCCAGCAGCTTGGCCGGTGGTACAGGGAACCATGGCTACACCTTC	CASSLAGGTGNHGYTF
TRBV7-2	-	TRBJ1-4	TRBD1	TGTGCCAGCAGTCGCGTGGGGGGACAGGGGACAATTAAACTGTTTTTT	CASSRVGGQGTIKLFF
TRBV2	few	TRBJ1-6	-	TGTGCCAGCAGTGAACAGGGATTTCCCTATAATTCACCCCTCCACTTT	CASSEQGFPYNSPLHF
TRBV7-9	-	TRBJ1-2	-	TGTGCCACAGATGGCTACACCTTC	CATDGYTF
TRBV7-2	few	TRBJ1-5	-	TGTGCCAGCAGCCCGGGGGGGGGCAATCAGCCCCAGCATTTT	CASSPGGGNQPQHF
TRBV6-5	-	TRBJ2-7	-	TGTGCCAGCAGTTCACAGGGATCCACTTACGAGCAGTACTTC	CASSSQGSTYEQYF
TRBV5-1	few	TRBJ2-1	TRBD2	TGCGCCAGCAGCCTCCGGGGTGAGGGAGGGCCGGGGAATGAGCAGTTCTTC	CASSLRGEGGPGNEQFF
TRBV2	-	TRBJ1-1	-	TGTGCCGTCGAGAGGCAAAGGGGATCTGAAGCTTTCTTT	CAVERQRGSEAFF
TRBV14	-	TRBJ2-4	TRBD1	TGTGCCAGCAGCCCTCTATTAAGGACAGGGGCGGGGAACATTCAGTACTTC	CASSPLLRTGAGNIQYF
TRBV5-1	-	TRBJ2-1	TRBD2	TGCGCCAGCAGCTTGGCTCCGACTAGCGTCAACTACAATGAGCAGTTCTTC	CASSLAPTSVNYNEQFF
TRBV19	-	TRBJ2-5	TRBD2	TGTGCCAGTAGTGTAGCGGGAGGGACCCCGAGAGAGACCCAGTACTTC	CASSVAGGTPRETQYF
TRBV7-2	-	TRBJ2-5	TRBD2	TGTGCAAGTGGGAGGGGAGCCCAAGAGACCCAGTACTTC	CASGRGAQETQYF
TRBV29-1	once	TRBJ2-7	-	TGCAGCTTTCAGATCACTAGCCTCGACGAGCAGTACTTC	CSFQITSLDEQYF
TRBV28	few	TRBJ1-6	-	TGTGCCAGCAGTTCCTCGAATTCACCCCTCCACTTT	CASSSSNSPLHF
TRBV28	-	TRBJ1-3	TRBD1	TGTGCCAGCAGTATCGTATTGGGACAGTTTGGAAACACCATATATTTT	CASSIVLGQFGNTIYF
TRBV28	once	TRBJ2-7	-	TGTGCCAGCAGTTTATCCGTTCAGGCAGGGCGGTACGAGCAGTACTTC	CASSLSVQAGRYEQYF
TRBV20-1	once	TRBJ2-7	TRBD1	TGCAGTGCTGACAGGGGACACGAGCAGTACTTC	CSADRGHEQYF
TRBV12-5	few	TRBJ2-1	TRBD1	TGTGCTAGTGGTCCCGGGACAGTAGCCTACAATGAGCAGTTCTTC	CASGPGTVAYNEQFF
TRBV15	-	TRBJ1-4	TRBD1	TGTGCCACCAGCCCCGGGACAGGGGTATTTAATGAAAAACTGTTTTTT	CATSPGTGVFNEKLFF
TRBV30	-	TRBJ1-4	-	TGTGCCCGGGCGGGGCAGCCAGCAACTAATGAAAAACTGTTTTTT	CARAGQPATNEKLFF
TRBV5-1	once	TRBJ2-7	TRBD1	TGCGCCAGCAGCTTGGCTGGCCAGGGGGAAGGGGAGCAGTACTTC	CASSLAGQGEGEQYF
TRBV15	-	TRBJ2-2	-	TGTGCCACCAGCAGAGATGGGGGCGGGGGCTCCGCGAACACCGGGGAGCTGTTTTTT	CATSRDGGGGSANTGELFF
TRBV7-9	-	TRBJ1-5	-	TGTGCCAGCAGCTTAGGCTCAGGGTCACAGCCCCAGCATTTT	CASSLGSGSQPQHF
TRBV5-6	-	TRBJ2-7	TRBD1	TGTGCCAGCAGCTTCTGGGACAGGGATCACGAGCAGTACTTC	CASSFWDRDHEQYF
TRBV29-1	-	TRBJ2-3	-	TGCAGCGTTGCCCGGTCTAGCGCCAGCACAGATACGCAGTATTTT	CSVARSSASTDTQYF
TRBV6-5	-	TRBJ2-3	-	TGTGCCAGCAGTTCCCGGACAGGCACAGATACGCAGTATTTT	CASSSRTGTDTQYF
TRBV7-8	few	TRBJ1-3	TRBD1	TGTGCCAGCAGCTTAGCTAAAGACAGGGGGCGAACCGTTTCTGGAAACACCATATATTTT	CASSLAKDRGRTVSGNTIYF
TRBV7-9	-	TRBJ2-7	-	TGTGCCAGCAGCTTAGTAACGGGGGAGCACGAGCAGTACTTC	CASSLVTGEHEQYF
TRBV7-2	-	TRBJ2-1	-	TGTGCCAGCAGCTTAAATTCTGACAACTCCTACAATGAGCAGTTCTTC	CASSLNSDNSYNEQFF
TRBV21-1	-	TRBJ2-7	-	TGTGCCAGCAGCAAAGCGCGCAACAGGGGGCTCTTTACCTCCTACGAGCAGTACTTC	CASSKARNRGLFTSYEQYF
TRBV5-1	-	TRBJ2-3	TRBD2	TGCGCCAGCAGCTTGAGACTCGGGTCTGGTGGCGGGAGGCCACCCACAGATACGCAGTATTTT	CASSLRLGSGGGRPPTDTQYF
TRBV6-1	-	TRBJ2-7	-	TGTGCCAGCAGGGGGGGGCCCTACGAGCAGTACTTC	CASRGGPYEQYF
TRBV6-4	once	TRBJ2-1	-	TGTGCCAGCAGTGTGGTAACTAGCTCCTACAATGAGCAGTTCTTC	CASSVVTSSYNEQFF
TRBV4-1	few	TRBJ2-2	TRBD1	TGCGCCAGCAGCCGAGCAGGGGGCTTGGCCGGGGAGCTGTTTTTT	CASSRAGGLAGELFF
TRBV10-1	-	TRBJ2-2	-	TGCGCCAGCAGTGGAGGGGGAGACGGCACCGGGGAGCTGTTTTTT	CASSGGGDGTGELFF
TRBV27	few	TRBJ2-7	-	TGTGCCAGCAGTTTAATATCAGACAGAAGACTCCTTATTTTCTCCTACGAGCAGTACTTC	CASSLISDRRLLIFSYEQYF
TRBV30	-	TRBJ2-1	-	TGTGCCTGGAGCGGAACAGGGAAGGGTGAGCAGTTCTTC	CAWSGTGKGEQFF
TRBV4-1	once	TRBJ2-1	TRBD2	TGCGCCAGCAGCCAGGGTTGGTCGGCAGCGGGGGATGAGCAGTTCTTC	CASSQGWSAAGDEQFF
TRBV18	-	TRBJ1-2	-	TGTGCCAGCTCGCCGTCTGCGGCAACAGGTGGCTACACCTTC	CASSPSAATGGYTF
TRBV10-3	-	TRBJ2-7	TRBD2	TGTGCCATCCGGACTAGCGGAGGCGAGCAGTACTTC	CAIRTSGGEQYF
TRBV5-6	-	TRBJ1-5	TRBD1	TGTGCCAGCAGCCAGTGGACAGGATCGCTCAATCAGCCCCAGCATTTT	CASSQWTGSLNQPQHF
TRBV5-4	-	TRBJ2-7	-	TGTGCCAGCAGCTCTGACTTTGGATACGAGCAGTACTTC	CASSSDFGYEQYF
TRBV19	few	TRBJ2-1	TRBD2	TGTGCCAGTAGTACTAGCGGGGGGACAGGCAATGAGCAGTTCTTC	CASSTSGGTGNEQFF
TRBV7-2	once	TRBJ2-2	TRBD2	TGTGCCAGCAGCTTAGTGCCGCCTGGGGGGGCGAACACCGGGGAGCTGTTTTTT	CASSLVPPGGANTGELFF
TRBV5-4	-	TRBJ2-2	-	TGTGCCAGCAGCTTGGACAGGGCGAACACCGGGGAGCTGTTTTTT	CASSLDRANTGELFF
TRBV2	-	TRBJ2-3	TRBD1	TGTGCCAGCAGTCCCCAGGGGGCCGATACGCAGTATTTT	CASSPQGADTQYF
TRBV7-6	-	TRBJ2-3	TRBD2	TGTGCCAGCAGCTTAGGCCTAGCGGGGGCCACAGATACGCAGTATTTT	CASSLGLAGATDTQYF
TRBV11-3	-	TRBJ2-5	-	TGTGCCAGCAGCCCCGGGACAAATCAAGAGACCCAGTACTTC	CASSPGTNQETQYF
TRBV11-3	-	TRBJ2-7	TRBD1	TGTGCCAGCAGCTCCGGACAGGGCCACGAGCAGTACTTC	CASSSGQGHEQYF
TRBV5-8	-	TRBJ2-4	TRBD1	TGTGCCAGCAGCACCACCCGGGACAGGGAAAAAAACATTCAGTACTTC	CASSTTRDREKNIQYF
TRBV27	-	TRBJ2-7	-	TGTGCCAGCAGCCCACACAAAGGGGCCAGACCTTACGAGCAGTACTTC	CASSPHKGARPYEQYF
TRBV2	-	TRBJ2-3	TRBD1	TGTGCCAGCACCCCGGGACAGGCTAGCACAGATACGCAGTATTTT	CASTPGQASTDTQYF
TRBV5-1	-	TRBJ2-2	-	TGCGCCAGCAGCTTCTATATTACCGGGGAGCTGTTTTTT	CASSFYITGELFF
TRBV5-5	-	TRBJ1-2	-	TGTGCCAGCAGCTTAACAAATGGCTACACCTTC	CASSLTNGYTF
TRBV2	-	TRBJ1-5	-	TGTGCCAGCAGTGATGGGGGCCAGCCCCAGCATTTT	CASSDGGQPQHF